The rows below give T cell receptor beta chains drawn from one sample of a study of T cells after yellow fever vaccination. TCRdb redid the calling of the 5' RACE reads with MiXCR, one entry per CDR3 protein. The profile shows some 390,000 distinct CDR3 sequences, under 20% of them singletons. The input for sequencing was PBMCs, taken before the yellow fever booster vaccination. These receptors came from a young man who received the YFV17D yellow fever vaccine. CDR3s leave out the opening cysteine and the closing phenylalanine or tryptophan. A D gene is named only where the DNA matches it firmly.

V	D	J	CDR3
TRBV6-5	NA	TRBJ1-5	ASSYSRPANQPQH
TRBV20-1	NA	TRBJ1-2	SASTQRRGVGYGYT
TRBV2	NA	TRBJ1-2	ASSEAQTVLGGYT
TRBV12-3/TRBV12-4	NA	TRBJ2-7	ASSLMGQGRGEQY
TRBV7-9	TRBD1	TRBJ2-5	ASSHNRDRGETQY
TRBV7-9	NA	TRBJ2-5	ASSLVAGEETQY
TRBV24-1	NA	TRBJ1-1	ATSEGGSAAF
TRBV6-5	TRBD2	TRBJ2-3	ASSYAGDTDTQY
TRBV29-1	NA	TRBJ2-7	SAVGGSSSYEQY
TRBV4-3	NA	TRBJ2-2	ASGLITLGSKLF
TRBV7-8	NA	TRBJ1-5	ASSLLGRTSNQPQH
TRBV28	NA	TRBJ1-1	ASSPAPGITAF
TRBV10-3	NA	TRBJ1-2	AISESQRGGYT
TRBV6-2/TRBV6-3	TRBD1	TRBJ2-5	AIGQGARVGTQY
TRBV5-4	NA	TRBJ2-7	ASCPRGTYEQY
TRBV6-5	TRBD1	TRBJ1-1	ASRTGEVTEAF
TRBV20-1	TRBD2	TRBJ2-1	SARPSGGAYNEQF
TRBV30	TRBD2	TRBJ2-1	AWSGGLAGDNEQF
TRBV7-9	NA	TRBJ2-1	ASTSPWYNEQF
TRBV6-2/TRBV6-3	TRBD2	TRBJ2-1	ASSMQLAGGPNEQF
TRBV5-1	NA	TRBJ1-5	ASSILSGVDQPQH
TRBV30	NA	TRBJ2-7	AWSILGTSYEQY
TRBV2	NA	TRBJ1-1	ASCIGRNTEAF
TRBV13	NA	TRBJ2-2	ASSLAPTTGELF
TRBV7-2	NA	TRBJ1-1	ASSRGGMNTEAF
TRBV7-2	NA	TRBJ2-3	ASSLAAAPDTQY
TRBV9	NA	TRBJ1-2	ASSSDSSPSDLNGYT
TRBV7-3	NA	TRBJ2-1	ASSFYMSSYNEQF
TRBV7-8	TRBD1	TRBJ2-2	ASTFGTGAAGELF
TRBV5-5	NA	TRBJ1-2	ASSLGGQPNYGYT
TRBV6-4	TRBD2	TRBJ2-3	ASSGGASTDTQY
TRBV5-1	NA	TRBJ1-1	ASSLDPGNFGATEAF
TRBV7-9	NA	TRBJ2-3	ASSLDQGPDTQY
TRBV10-3	NA	TRBJ1-5	AISAEGGQPQH
TRBV5-1	NA	TRBJ2-1	ASSFLGWDEQF
TRBV12-3/TRBV12-4	NA	TRBJ1-5	ASRYVGSNQPQH
TRBV6-5	NA	TRBJ1-1	ASSYIGGVAF